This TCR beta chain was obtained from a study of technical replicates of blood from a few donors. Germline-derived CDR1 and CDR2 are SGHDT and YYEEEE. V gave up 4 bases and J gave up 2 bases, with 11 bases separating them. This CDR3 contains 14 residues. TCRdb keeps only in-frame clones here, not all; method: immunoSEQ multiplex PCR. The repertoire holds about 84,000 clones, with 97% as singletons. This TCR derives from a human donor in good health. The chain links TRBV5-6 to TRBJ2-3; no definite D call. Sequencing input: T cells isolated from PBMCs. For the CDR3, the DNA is TGTGCCAGCAGCCATCAGACTTTCACAGATACGCAGTATTTT. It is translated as CASSHQTFTDTQYF. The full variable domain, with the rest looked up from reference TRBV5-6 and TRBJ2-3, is DAGVTQSPTHLIKTRGQQVTLRCSPKSGHDTVSWYQQALGQGPQFIFQYYEEEERQRGNFPDRFSGHQFPNYSSELNVNALLLGDSALYLCASSHQTFTDTQYFGPGTRLTVL.